Listed below are T cell receptor beta chains from one sample, sequenced in a study of T-cell memory formation after mild COVID-19. TCRdb itself ran the 5' RACE reads through MiXCR, one entry per CDR3 protein. Of roughly 110,000 distinct CDR3 sequences listed, about a fifth are singletons. Sequenced sample: PBMCs or a T cell subset sorted from them (not recorded which). The receptor set was obtained from a man younger than 35 who had mild COVID-19 (a few samples of this study predate the infection). Cell type and time point are not known. CDR3s include the opening cysteine and the closing phenylalanine or tryptophan. Fields, in order: CDR3 length, clone size, J gene, V gene, CDR3 protein. Size is stated for part of the rows, as once, few or many counts, or as a class when the clone is expanded.

cdr3_length: 13; clone_size: NA; j_call: TRBJ2-7; v_call: TRBV27; cdr3_aa: CASSPGLAYEQYF
cdr3_length: 13; clone_size: few; j_call: TRBJ1-2; v_call: TRBV7-6; cdr3_aa: CASSPIGEGGYTF
cdr3_length: 12; clone_size: NA; j_call: TRBJ2-2; v_call: TRBV12-3/TRBV12-4; cdr3_aa: CASRQGTGELFF
cdr3_length: 14; clone_size: few; j_call: TRBJ1-4; v_call: TRBV27; cdr3_aa: CASSANRVTEKLFF
cdr3_length: 15; clone_size: NA; j_call: TRBJ2-1; v_call: TRBV9; cdr3_aa: CASSVGGLGWYEQFF
cdr3_length: 15; clone_size: NA; j_call: TRBJ2-1; v_call: TRBV4-1; cdr3_aa: CASSHFSGAYNEQFF
cdr3_length: 20; clone_size: few; j_call: TRBJ2-6; v_call: TRBV7-6; cdr3_aa: CASSLDQDRAISGGANVLTF
cdr3_length: 14; clone_size: few; j_call: TRBJ2-7; v_call: TRBV4-2; cdr3_aa: CASSQEGGQQEQYF
cdr3_length: 15; clone_size: NA; j_call: TRBJ2-7; v_call: TRBV27; cdr3_aa: CASSPWGRGGYEQYF
cdr3_length: 14; clone_size: NA; j_call: TRBJ2-3; v_call: TRBV9; cdr3_aa: CASSPRLDTDTQYF
cdr3_length: 12; clone_size: NA; j_call: TRBJ2-1; v_call: TRBV2; cdr3_aa: CASSGTTGKQFF
cdr3_length: 14; clone_size: few; j_call: TRBJ2-1; v_call: TRBV27; cdr3_aa: CASRMGPSYNEQFF
cdr3_length: 16; clone_size: NA; j_call: TRBJ2-3; v_call: TRBV7-9; cdr3_aa: CASSFAGTGSADTQYF
cdr3_length: 15; clone_size: few; j_call: TRBJ2-3; v_call: TRBV5-1; cdr3_aa: CASSLLTVSTDTQYF
cdr3_length: 14; clone_size: few; j_call: TRBJ1-1; v_call: TRBV29-1; cdr3_aa: CSVDGTVENTEAFF
cdr3_length: 16; clone_size: NA; j_call: TRBJ2-3; v_call: TRBV4-2; cdr3_aa: CASSPEGYSSTDTQYF
cdr3_length: 15; clone_size: many; j_call: TRBJ2-1; v_call: TRBV7-2; cdr3_aa: CASSFGTGGYNEQFF
cdr3_length: 14; clone_size: NA; j_call: TRBJ2-3; v_call: TRBV2; cdr3_aa: CASTEADSTDTQYF
cdr3_length: 15; clone_size: few; j_call: TRBJ2-3; v_call: TRBV7-9; cdr3_aa: CASSHRTSTADTQYF
cdr3_length: 14; clone_size: NA; j_call: TRBJ1-6; v_call: TRBV11-2; cdr3_aa: CASSLTGSLLTLHF
cdr3_length: 17; clone_size: few; j_call: TRBJ2-1; v_call: TRBV5-1; cdr3_aa: CASSFGLAGGPGNEQFF
cdr3_length: 15; clone_size: NA; j_call: TRBJ2-7; v_call: TRBV11-1; cdr3_aa: CASTPTERRTYEQYF
cdr3_length: 17; clone_size: NA; j_call: TRBJ1-6; v_call: TRBV9; cdr3_aa: CASSVTGTLRANSPLHF
cdr3_length: 14; clone_size: few; j_call: TRBJ2-7; v_call: TRBV5-1; cdr3_aa: CASSFREPVYEQYF
cdr3_length: 16; clone_size: NA; j_call: TRBJ1-1; v_call: TRBV12-3/TRBV12-4; cdr3_aa: CASSSPGVRGITEAFF
cdr3_length: 15; clone_size: NA; j_call: TRBJ2-3; v_call: TRBV7-9; cdr3_aa: CASSSTPGLTDTQYF
cdr3_length: 12; clone_size: few; j_call: TRBJ2-3; v_call: TRBV27; cdr3_aa: CASSASPRTQYF
cdr3_length: 15; clone_size: NA; j_call: TRBJ1-5; v_call: TRBV7-9; cdr3_aa: CASSLDRDRNQPQHF
cdr3_length: 14; clone_size: NA; j_call: TRBJ2-5; v_call: TRBV28; cdr3_aa: CASSFYSPQETQYF
cdr3_length: 14; clone_size: NA; j_call: TRBJ1-1; v_call: TRBV28; cdr3_aa: CASGTGKLNTEAFF
cdr3_length: 13; clone_size: few; j_call: TRBJ2-5; v_call: TRBV29-1; cdr3_aa: CSGGVEGQETQYF
cdr3_length: 10; clone_size: NA; j_call: TRBJ1-1; v_call: TRBV20-1; cdr3_aa: CSARDRKAFF
cdr3_length: 15; clone_size: once; j_call: TRBJ2-3; v_call: TRBV12-3/TRBV12-4; cdr3_aa: CASRSAGHGTDTQYF
cdr3_length: 14; clone_size: few; j_call: TRBJ2-5; v_call: TRBV7-6; cdr3_aa: CASSPGRGAETQYF
cdr3_length: 14; clone_size: few; j_call: TRBJ2-2; v_call: TRBV2; cdr3_aa: CATAGGRYTGELFF
cdr3_length: 14; clone_size: NA; j_call: TRBJ2-1; v_call: TRBV29-1; cdr3_aa: CSVYIAGLYNEQFF
cdr3_length: 17; clone_size: NA; j_call: TRBJ2-1; v_call: TRBV29-1; cdr3_aa: CSVRGLAGLHSYNEQFF
cdr3_length: 16; clone_size: NA; j_call: TRBJ2-6; v_call: TRBV29-1; cdr3_aa: CSVTPGQGTGANVLTF
cdr3_length: 13; clone_size: NA; j_call: TRBJ1-4; v_call: TRBV16; cdr3_aa: CASSHHEMEKLFF
cdr3_length: 15; clone_size: NA; j_call: TRBJ2-2; v_call: TRBV6-5; cdr3_aa: CASTPIRGDTGELFF
cdr3_length: 15; clone_size: few; j_call: TRBJ1-1; v_call: TRBV7-8; cdr3_aa: CASSASGGWGTEAFF
cdr3_length: 12; clone_size: few; j_call: TRBJ1-1; v_call: TRBV7-9; cdr3_aa: CASSSGSTEAFF
cdr3_length: 12; clone_size: many; j_call: TRBJ1-2; v_call: TRBV29-1; cdr3_aa: CSGGQGSIGYTF
cdr3_length: 12; clone_size: NA; j_call: TRBJ2-1; v_call: TRBV5-1; cdr3_aa: CASSLGRPEQFF
cdr3_length: 16; clone_size: few; j_call: TRBJ1-2; v_call: TRBV29-1; cdr3_aa: CSVETIQAQDNYGYTF
cdr3_length: 14; clone_size: few; j_call: TRBJ1-6; v_call: TRBV7-6; cdr3_aa: CASSLEPRSSALHF
cdr3_length: 16; clone_size: NA; j_call: TRBJ1-1; v_call: TRBV15; cdr3_aa: CATSREGIQENTEAFF
cdr3_length: 20; clone_size: few; j_call: TRBJ1-5; v_call: TRBV29-1; cdr3_aa: CSVEGSYGGLAGGSNQPQHF
cdr3_length: 12; clone_size: few; j_call: TRBJ2-4; v_call: TRBV11-2; cdr3_aa: CASRGGENIQYF
cdr3_length: 16; clone_size: many; j_call: TRBJ2-1; v_call: TRBV12-3/TRBV12-4; cdr3_aa: CASSAPWTGPYNEQFF
cdr3_length: 17; clone_size: NA; j_call: TRBJ2-3; v_call: TRBV6-6; cdr3_aa: CASNTDLGAGETDTQYF
cdr3_length: 15; clone_size: few; j_call: TRBJ1-2; v_call: TRBV5-1; cdr3_aa: CASSGQGMASYGYTF
cdr3_length: 16; clone_size: NA; j_call: TRBJ2-7; v_call: TRBV9; cdr3_aa: CASSPRLAGASNEQYF
cdr3_length: 17; clone_size: many; j_call: TRBJ2-6; v_call: TRBV7-9; cdr3_aa: CASRRTGQGAGANVLTF
cdr3_length: 11; clone_size: NA; j_call: TRBJ1-5; v_call: TRBV6-5; cdr3_aa: CASRWGDREHF
cdr3_length: 12; clone_size: NA; j_call: TRBJ2-3; v_call: TRBV5-1; cdr3_aa: CASSRDSSQQYF